This TCR beta chain emerged from a study of blood T cells in healthy people across ages. CDR1 and CDR2 from the germline V gene are LNHNV and YYDKDF (reference sequence). CDR3 length: 15 residues. Concerning this clonotype itself: Its antigen is still unknown.

Broader study findings: Percentage of naive T cells showed a strong correlation with TCR beta diversity.

A J-beta primer mix and a sample-barcoded 5' primer were used in a second PCR of about 6 to 12 cycles. TCRdb processed the 5' RACE reads anew with MiXCR; each CDR3 protein has one entry. The sample includes some 1.6 million distinct CDR3 sequences, about 35% seen only once; the top ten take approximately 11%. This TCR was sampled from a woman aged 25-40 years in good health. The chain recombines TRBV15 with TRBJ2-4; a possible D gene is TRBD2 (5 bases). The end of the DNA is better explained by TRBJ2-7, so the J call may be wrong. The material sequenced was blood. The CDR3 sequence is CATSRVGSEGSEQYF. As DNA, the CDR3 is TGTGCCACCAGCAGAGTAGGGAGCGAAGGCTCCGAGCAGTACTTC.